Below, 9 T cell receptor beta chains from the same sample are listed, as sequenced in a study of lymphopenia after photon versus proton radiotherapy. The protocol was immunoSEQ multiplex PCR, while the TCRdb copy is restricted to in-frame clones and leaves out a portion. The sample carries some 27,000 clones, around 80% recorded once. Sequenced here: peripheral blood, sampled from a patient treated with photon-based radiotherapy. The receptors were gathered from a man in his fifties or sixties with gastric cancer.

Only one count was recorded for this clone. The chain couples TRBV13 to TRBJ1-2; 7 bases align to TRBD1. CDR1 and CDR2 (germline): PRHDT, FYEKMQ (reference sequence). CDR3 length: 14 amino acids. With V trimmed by 6 bases and J by 8 bases, 12 bases remained unmatched. CDR3 in DNA: TGTGCCAGCAGGGGCTGGGACAGCACGGAGGGCTACACCTTC. Translation: CASRGWDSTEGYTF. Together with reference TRBV13 and TRBJ1-2, the CDR3 gives the full variable domain: AAGVIQSPRHLIKEKRETATLKCYPIPRHDTVYWYQQGPGQDPQFLISFYEKMQSDKGSIPDRFSAQQFSDYHSELNMSSLELGDSALYFCASRGWDSTEGYTFGSGTRLTVV.

The chain is built from TRBV5-1 and TRBJ2-1; 10 bases map to TRBD2. J gave up 2 bases and V 5 bases, and 7 bases lay outside the gene matches. The CDR3 runs 16 residues. Germline CDR1 is SGHRS and CDR2 is YFSETQ. CDR3 region: CASSFSSGGPYNEQFF. The CDR3 nucleotides are TGCGCCAGCAGTTTTTCTAGCGGGGGACCCTACAATGAGCAGTTCTTC.

The rearrangement uses TRBV9 and TRBJ1-2, with unresolved D. The V end was cut by 0 bases, the J end by 4 bases, with 13 bases between. CDR3 size: 15 residues. CDR1 SGDLS and CDR2 YYNGEE come from the germline V gene. CDR3 sequence reads: CASSVGGVHAYGYTF. The CDR3, as DNA: TGTGCCAGCAGCGTAGGCGGGGTACACGCCTATGGCTACACCTTC.

J is TRBJ2-2 and V is TRBV9, with 8 nucleotides matching TRBD2. CDR1 and CDR2 (germline): SGDLS, YYNGEE. This CDR3 contains 19 residues. V gave up 4 bases and J gave up 2 bases; unmatched junction bases: 16. The CDR3 loop is CASSPHPSGGPLNTGELFF. The CDR3 nucleotides read TGTGCCAGCAGCCCTCATCCCAGCGGGGGTCCACTAAACACCGGGGAGCTGTTTTTT. Filled out from reference TRBV9 and TRBJ2-2, the complete variable domain reads DSGVTQTPKHLITATGQRVTLRCSPRSGDLSVYWYQQSLDQGLQFLIQYYNGEERAKGNILERFSAQQFPDLHSELNLSSLELGDSALYFCASSPHPSGGPLNTGELFFGEGSRLTVL.

The V gene is TRBV5-6, the J gene TRBJ1-2, with 9 bases identical to TRBD1. Germline V CDR1 and CDR2: SGHDT, YYEEEE. The junction had 3 bases not matched to a gene; V was cut back by 0 bases and J by 0 bases. This CDR3 is 16 amino acids long. CDR3 sequence reads: CASSLAGQGSNYGYTF. The CDR3, as DNA: TGTGCCAGCAGCTTGGCGGGACAGGGATCTAACTATGGCTACACCTTC.

The chain couples TRBV6-1 to TRBJ1-3, with no clear D. Deletions cut 2 bases from V and 1 base from J, with 6 bases between. Germline V gives CDR1 MNHNS, CDR2 SASEGT. The CDR3 has 14 amino acids. CDR3 loop: CASSEWGSGNTIYF. The CDR3 nucleotides read TGTGCCAGCAGTGAATGGGGTTCTGGAAACACCATATATTTT.

The chain couples TRBV10-3 to TRBJ1-3; a possible D gene is TRBD1 (5 bases). The CDR3 has 18 residues. The V end lost 2 bases, the J end lost 0 bases, and 17 bases lay between the germline ends. CDR1 and CDR2 from the germline V gene are ENHRY and SYGVKD. The CDR3: CAISETPGTTFSGNTIYF. Written as DNA, the CDR3 is TGTGCCATCAGTGAGACACCCGGGACCACCTTCTCTGGAAACACCATATATTTT.

This chain connects TRBV7-9 to TRBJ2-6; 9 bases agree with TRBD1. The CDR3 runs to 18 residues. The V gene end was trimmed by 0 bases and the J gene end by 0 bases; junction bases not matched to a gene: 3. Germline loops: CDR1 SEHNR, CDR2 FQNEAQ (reference sequence). CDR3 sequence: CASSLAPGQGSGANVLTF. The DNA of the CDR3 is TGTGCCAGCAGCTTAGCTCCGGGACAGGGCTCTGGGGCCAACGTCCTGACTTTC.

J is TRBJ2-1 and V is TRBV11-3; D not resolved. This CDR3 has 14 amino acids. Per the germline V gene, CDR1 is SGHNT and CDR2 is YENEEA. V shed 5 bases and J shed 7 bases, with 15 bases lying between them. The CDR3 is CASSQNPTENEQFF. The CDR3 DNA sequence: TGTGCCAGCAGCCAAAATCCGACCGAAAATGAGCAGTTCTTC.